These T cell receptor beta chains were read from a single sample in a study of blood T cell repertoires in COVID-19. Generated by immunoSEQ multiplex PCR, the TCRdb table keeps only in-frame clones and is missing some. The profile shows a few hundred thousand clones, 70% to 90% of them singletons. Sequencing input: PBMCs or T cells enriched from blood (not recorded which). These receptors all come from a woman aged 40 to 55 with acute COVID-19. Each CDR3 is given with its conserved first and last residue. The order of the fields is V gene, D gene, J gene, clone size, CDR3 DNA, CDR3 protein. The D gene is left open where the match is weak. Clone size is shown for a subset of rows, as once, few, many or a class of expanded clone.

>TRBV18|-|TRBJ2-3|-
TGTGCCAGCTCAGGATCCCAGGGTGCCGCAGATACGCAGTATTTT
CASSGSQGAADTQYF
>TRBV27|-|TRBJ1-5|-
TGTGCCAGCAGTTTATGGCACGATCAGCCCCAGCATTTT
CASSLWHDQPQHF
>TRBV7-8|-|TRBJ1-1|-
TGTGCCAGCAGCCTGAGTTCCCCGGAAGCTTTCTTT
CASSLSSPEAFF
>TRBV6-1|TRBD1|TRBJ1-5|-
TGTGCCAGCAGTGAAGGGACAGGGAATCAGCCCCAGCATTTT
CASSEGTGNQPQHF
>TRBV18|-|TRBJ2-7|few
TGTGCCAGCTCACCCCCGGGACTTTCCTACGAGCAGTACTTC
CASSPPGLSYEQYF
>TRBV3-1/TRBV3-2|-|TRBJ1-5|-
TGTGCCAGCAGCCAAGATTCAGGGTATCAGCCCCAGCATTTT
CASSQDSGYQPQHF
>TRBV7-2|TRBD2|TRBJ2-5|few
TGTGCCAGCAGCTTAAGGGGGACTAGCGGGAGGCTGCTGACAGAGACCCAGTACTTC
CASSLRGTSGRLLTETQYF
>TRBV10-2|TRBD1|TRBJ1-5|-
TGCGCCAGCAGTGAGTCCCAGGGGGCGTTTGTCGGCAATCAGCCCCAGCATTTT
CASSESQGAFVGNQPQHF
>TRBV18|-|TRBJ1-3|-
TGTGCCAGCTCACCAAAGGAAACAGGACGCCTGGCTGGAAACACCATATATTTT
CASSPKETGRLAGNTIYF
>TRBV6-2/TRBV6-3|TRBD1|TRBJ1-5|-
TGTGCCAGCAGTTACTCGTCTGGGACAGGGACTCTTAGGCGCAATCAGCCCCAGCATTTT
CASSYSSGTGTLRRNQPQHF
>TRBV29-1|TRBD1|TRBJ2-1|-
TGCAGCGCCTGGGACAGGGGGGGCGAGCAGTTCTTC
CSAWDRGGEQFF
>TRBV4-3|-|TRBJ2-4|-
TGCGCCAGCAGCCAAGATCACAGGAGTAACATTCAGTACTTC
CASSQDHRSNIQYF
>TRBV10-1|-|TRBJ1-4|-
TGCGCCAGCAGTACCCCAGGGCTCTCGAATGAAAAACTGTTTTTT
CASSTPGLSNEKLFF
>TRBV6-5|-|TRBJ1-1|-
TGTGCCATCCGGGCAGGGTCGGTTTTGGACACTGAAGCTTTCTTT
CAIRAGSVLDTEAFF
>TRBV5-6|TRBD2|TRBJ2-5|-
TGTGCCAGCAGCTTCTGGCTAGCGGGGAACCAAGAGACCCAGTACTTC
CASSFWLAGNQETQYF
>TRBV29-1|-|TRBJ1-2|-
TGCAGCGGGGGCTTTAGGGAAACAGGGTCCTATGGCTACACCTTC
CSGGFRETGSYGYTF
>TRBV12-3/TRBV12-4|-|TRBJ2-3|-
TGTGCCAGCAGCACCTGGAGGGCAGATACGCAGTATTTT
CASSTWRADTQYF
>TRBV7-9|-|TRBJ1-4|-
TGTGCCAGCAGCTTAAGCGTCAGGGGAAAACTGTTTTTT
CASSLSVRGKLFF
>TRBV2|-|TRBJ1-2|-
TGTGCCAGCACGCAGGGGCGATATGGCTACACCTTC
CASTQGRYGYTF
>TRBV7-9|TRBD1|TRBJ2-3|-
TGTGCCAGCAGCTTAGGAGGGGGACAGGCTGTGGGAGATACGCAGTATTTT
CASSLGGGQAVGDTQYF
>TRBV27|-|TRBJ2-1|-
TGTGCCAGCAGTTTAACCCAAGCTAGCTTAGGACTCAATGAGCAGTTCTTC
CASSLTQASLGLNEQFF
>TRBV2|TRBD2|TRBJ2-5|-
TGTGCCAGCAGCTGGATGGGACTAGCGGGAGTTTCGGAGACCCAGTACTTC
CASSWMGLAGVSETQYF
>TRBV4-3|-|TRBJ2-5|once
TGCGCCAGCAGCCAAGATCACCAGTCCCAAGAGACCCAGTACTTC
CASSQDHQSQETQYF
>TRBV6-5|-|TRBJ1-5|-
TGTGCCAGCAAGAGGAGGGAACTTAGTCAGCCCCAGCATTTT
CASKRRELSQPQHF
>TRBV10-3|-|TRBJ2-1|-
TGTGCCATCAATCCGGGGGGCACCGACAATGAGCAGTTCTTC
CAINPGGTDNEQFF
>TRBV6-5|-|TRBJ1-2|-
TGTGCCAGCAGTTACGGGGGGTGGGACTATGGCTACACCTTC
CASSYGGWDYGYTF
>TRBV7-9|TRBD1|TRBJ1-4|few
TGTGCCAGCAGCCTCGGACAGGGGAGCCCAACTAATGAAAAACTGTTTTTT
CASSLGQGSPTNEKLFF
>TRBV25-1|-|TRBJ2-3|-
TGTGCCAGCAGTGGATGGCTAGCTTACACAGATACGCAGTATTTT
CASSGWLAYTDTQYF
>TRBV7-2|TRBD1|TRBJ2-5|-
TGTGCCAGCACCTCAGTCGTCGGACAGGGGGCGCGGGAGACCCAGTACTTC
CASTSVVGQGARETQYF
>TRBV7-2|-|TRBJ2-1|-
TGTGCCAGCAGCTTACCGGGGGTTCACACACTCAATGAGCAGTTCTTC
CASSLPGVHTLNEQFF
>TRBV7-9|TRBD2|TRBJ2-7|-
TGTGCCAGCAGCTTAGGACTAGCGGGACTCTCCGAGCAGTACTTC
CASSLGLAGLSEQYF
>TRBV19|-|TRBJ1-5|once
TGTGCCAGTAGTATGCAGGTTCATAGCAATCAGCCCCAGCATTTT
CASSMQVHSNQPQHF
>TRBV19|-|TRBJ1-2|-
TGTGCCAGCAAAACGCCCCAGGGATCTTATGGCTACACCTTC
CASKTPQGSYGYTF
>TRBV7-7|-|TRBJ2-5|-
TGTGCTAGCAGCTTAGTTCCGGGGTTCCAAGAGACCCAGTACTTC
CASSLVPGFQETQYF
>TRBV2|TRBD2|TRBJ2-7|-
TGTGCCAGCAGGATGGGGGGGTCAGCCTACGAGCAGTACTTC
CASRMGGSAYEQYF
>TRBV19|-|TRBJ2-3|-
TGTGCCAGTAGTCCGTGGACTAGCACAGATACGCAGTATTTT
CASSPWTSTDTQYF
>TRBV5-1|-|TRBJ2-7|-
TGCGCCAGCAGCGCCCGGTCGCGAGGGGAGCAGTACTTC
CASSARSRGEQYF
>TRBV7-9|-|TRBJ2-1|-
TGTGCCAGCAGCTTAGGGACAGAGAGCCATGAGCAGTTCTTC
CASSLGTESHEQFF
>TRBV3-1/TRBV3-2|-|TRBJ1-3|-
TGTGCCAGCAGCCAAGTGGCAGGGGAAACGGGAAACACCATATATTTT
CASSQVAGETGNTIYF
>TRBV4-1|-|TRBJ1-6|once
TGCGCCAGCAGCCAAGTTGGCAGGGGTTATAATTCACCCCTCCACTTT
CASSQVGRGYNSPLHF
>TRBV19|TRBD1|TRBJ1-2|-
TGTGCCAGTAGCCGGGACAGGGATTATGGCTACACCTTC
CASSRDRDYGYTF
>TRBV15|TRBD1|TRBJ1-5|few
TGTGCCACGCGTCCCGGGACAGGGTATCAGCCCCAGCATTTT
CATRPGTGYQPQHF
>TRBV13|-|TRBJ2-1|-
TGTGCCAGCAGCTCGTTCACAGGGAACAATGAGCAGTTCTTC
CASSSFTGNNEQFF
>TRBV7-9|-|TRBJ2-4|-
TGTGCCAGCAGCTTTCCCGCAGGGAAAGCCAAAAACATTCAGTACTTC
CASSFPAGKAKNIQYF
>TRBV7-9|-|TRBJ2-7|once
TGTGCCAGCAGCTCCCGATCGACGGGGTCCGAGCAGTACTTC
CASSSRSTGSEQYF
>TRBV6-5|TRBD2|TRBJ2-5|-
TGTGCCAGCAGCGCTCTTTCGCGGGGGGCAGAGACCCAGTACTTC
CASSALSRGAETQYF
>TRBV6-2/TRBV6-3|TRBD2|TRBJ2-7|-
TGTGCCAGCAGTTACTTTGGGAGGGCCTACGAGCAGTACTTC
CASSYFGRAYEQYF
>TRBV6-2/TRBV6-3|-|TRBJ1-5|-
TGTGCCAGCAGCCACTCAATGAGCAATCAGCCCCAGCATTTT
CASSHSMSNQPQHF
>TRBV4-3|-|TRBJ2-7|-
TGCGCCAGCAGCCAGCGAGCGGGCCAAAGCTCCTACGAGCAGTACTTC
CASSQRAGQSSYEQYF
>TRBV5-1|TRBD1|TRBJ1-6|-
TGCGCCAGCAGCACTGGGACAGGTGTGTCACCCCTCCACTTT
CASSTGTGVSPLHF
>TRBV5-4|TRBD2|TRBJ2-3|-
TGTGCCAGCAGCTTAAAAAGCGGGAGGACCGTAGATACGCAGTATTTT
CASSLKSGRTVDTQYF
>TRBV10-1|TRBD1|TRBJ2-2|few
TGCGCCAGCAGTGAGCCGGGACAGGGAGGTCACACCGGGGAGCTGTTTTTT
CASSEPGQGGHTGELFF
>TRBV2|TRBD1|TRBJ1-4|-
TGTGCCAGCAGTGAGACAGGGTATGAGGAAAAACTGTTTTTT
CASSETGYEEKLFF
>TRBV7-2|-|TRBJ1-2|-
TGTGCCAGCAGCTTAGGGCCTCCAGGTGGCTACACCTTC
CASSLGPPGGYTF
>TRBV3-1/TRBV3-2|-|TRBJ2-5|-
TGTGCCAGCAGCCAAGACCCCGGGACCCAGTACTTC
CASSQDPGTQYF
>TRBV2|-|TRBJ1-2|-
TGTGCCAGCAGTGAAAGGCCAGGGGCCTATGGCTACACCTTC
CASSERPGAYGYTF
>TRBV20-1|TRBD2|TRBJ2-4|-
TGCAGTGCTAGTATCCCTAGCGGGAGGGCCCTAGCCAAAAACATTCAGTACTTC
CSASIPSGRALAKNIQYF
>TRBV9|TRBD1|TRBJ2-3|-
TGTGCCAGCAGCGTAACGATACAGGGGGCTGACGGCACAGATACGCAGTATTTT
CASSVTIQGADGTDTQYF
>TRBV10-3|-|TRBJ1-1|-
TGTGCCAGCCATTCACAGAACACTGAAGCTTTCTTT
CASHSQNTEAFF